This TCR beta chain is from a study of CDR3 diversity in severe acne. A word on this clonotype: Given a much more abundant clone one base away, this may be a read error.

TCRdb ran MiXCR on the PCR reads and lists one entry per CDR3 protein. The sample contains about 85,000 distinct CDR3 sequences, 45% to 55% of which appear only once. This CDR3 region has 13 residues. V lost 6 bases, J lost 5 bases, and 12 bases lay in between. The germline V gene encodes CDR1 KGHDR and CDR2 SFDVKD. Material: blood. The source is a male donor in good health, serving as a control. The chain is built from TRBV24-1 and TRBJ1-1; TRBD1 might be the D (5 bases). CDR3 amino acids: CATSPQGRTEAFF. CDR3 coding DNA: TGTGCCACCAGTCCCCAGGGCAGAACTGAAGCTTTCTTT.